This T cell receptor beta chain is from a study of cytomegalovirus exposure and HLA in healthy donors. In the study overall: An early release of data contained about 85 million unique TCRs, which came from HLA-typed donors.

A multiplex PCR was run with 60 Vbeta primers and 13 Jbeta primers. Clones were sequenced by immunoSEQ multiplex PCR, and TCRdb holds only the in-frame ones, with some missing. The sample lists 100,000 to 150,000 clones, 78% occurring once. This clone has a single count. The antigen is not known. Study-level points and caveats: V- and J-gene trimming in TCR beta was tied to a missense DCLRE1C variant by an analysis performed later. An analysis was carried out at a later point. It showed that HLA-associated TCR beta chains were more clonally expanded than equally common non-associated chains.

The TCR sequence derives from a man aged 25-45 years in good health and CMV-seropositive. The sequenced sample was PBMCs.

CDR3 amino acids: CASSPEENPYEQYF. The DNA for the CDR3 is TGTGCCAGCTCACCAGAGGAGAACCCCTACGAGCAGTACTTC. The chain joins TRBV18 to TRBJ2-7; D call uncertain. V was cut by 2 bases and J by 2 bases, with 10 bases left in between. Germline V CDR1 and CDR2: KGHSH, LQKENI. The CDR3 has 14 amino acids.